Reported below is one T cell receptor beta chain. The assay was immunoSEQ multiplex PCR, and TCRdb's table has in-frame clones only and misses some. The data show about 35,000 clones, roughly four fifths seen once. The data are from a study of T cells in narcolepsy. From germline, CDR1 is SEHNR and CDR2 FQNEAQ (reference sequence). The germline V and J ends were trimmed by 1 base and 1 base, with 7 bases remaining between them. This CDR3 is built from 14 residues. This chain uses TRBV7-9 with TRBJ1-1; weak D call: TRBD1 (6 bases). The source is a human donor in good health. The material sequenced was memory (CD45RA-) CD4+ T cells from blood. CDR3 protein: CASSLGGANTEAFF. For the CDR3, the DNA is TGTGCCAGCAGCTTAGGGGGGGCGAACACTGAAGCTTTCTTT. Looking up the rest from reference TRBV7-9 and TRBJ1-1 gives the full variable domain: DTGVSQNPRHKITKRGQNVTFRCDPISEHNRLYWYRQTLGQGPEFLTYFQNEAQLEKSRLLSDRFSAERPKGSFSTLEIQRTEQGDSAMYLCASSLGGANTEAFFGQGTRLTVV.